The rows below give T cell receptor beta chains drawn from one sample of a study of Graves' ophthalmopathy and Graves' hyperthyroidism. Each CDR3 protein gets one entry after TCRdb re-called the multiplex PCR reads with MiXCR. The repertoire holds about 480,000 distinct CDR3 sequences, 14% seen once, with approximately 9.8% in the top ten. Sequencing was done on a sample of blood. The origin of the receptors is a woman aged 30 to 39 with Graves' ophthalmopathy. Each CDR3 is given with its conserved first and last residue. The D gene is left open where the match is weak. The size field is filled for only some rows; it gives once, few, many or a size class.

D	V	size	J	DNA	CDR3
TRBD1	TRBV19	many	TRBJ1-2	TGTGCCAGTAGTGTAACCGGGACAGATGGCTACACCTTC	CASSVTGTDGYTF
TRBD1	TRBV12-3/TRBV12-4	NA	TRBJ1-1	TGTGCCAGCATGCGAGGGGGCATGAACACTGAAGCTTTCTTT	CASMRGGMNTEAFF
NA	TRBV19	many	TRBJ2-7	TGTGCCAGTAGTATCGGAGACAGTGGCTACGAGCAGTACTTC	CASSIGDSGYEQYF
NA	TRBV15	NA	TRBJ1-2	TGTGCCACCAGCAGAGAATGGACCGATCTGGGCGGCTACACCTTC	CATSREWTDLGGYTF
TRBD1	TRBV27	many	TRBJ1-5	TGTGCCAGCAGTGATACAGGGGGTCAGCCCCAGCATTTT	CASSDTGGQPQHF
NA	TRBV20-1	many	TRBJ1-5	TGCAGTGCTAACGGCCCCGAAAGTCAGCCCCAGCATTTT	CSANGPESQPQHF
TRBD2	TRBV2	few	TRBJ2-3	TGTGCCAGCAGCGGCTTAGCGGGGGGCCGGGCAGATACGCAGTATTTT	CASSGLAGGRADTQYF
TRBD1	TRBV28	few	TRBJ2-2	TGTGCCAGCAGTGGGAGGACAGGGGTTGGCACCGGGGAGCTGCTTTTT	CASSGRTGVGTGELLF
TRBD1	TRBV7-3	many	TRBJ2-7	TGTGCCAGCAGCTTGTCCGGGACAGGGGGCTTCTACGAGCAGTACTTC	CASSLSGTGGFYEQYF
TRBD2	TRBV3-1	many	TRBJ2-7	TGTGCCAGCAGCCCAGTCCTAGCGGGAGTGTACGAGCAGTACTTC	CASSPVLAGVYEQYF
NA	TRBV2	many	TRBJ2-7	TGTGCCAGCAGTGAGGCGGCTAGGTACGAGCAGTACTTC	CASSEAARYEQYF
NA	TRBV28	many	TRBJ2-7	TGTGCCAGCAGTTTATATGGTGCGGGCCCCTCGGGCGAGCAGTACTTC	CASSLYGAGPSGEQYF
NA	TRBV6-1	many	TRBJ1-2	TGTGCCAGCACCTCGATGGGGGGGGATTATGGCTACACCTTC	CASTSMGGDYGYTF
NA	TRBV11-2	many	TRBJ2-2	TGTGCCAGCAGCTGGACTGACGCGAACACCGGGGAGCTGTTTTTT	CASSWTDANTGELFF
NA	TRBV7-3	NA	TRBJ1-1	TGTGCCAGCCCCGGAGGCCAGGGGAGGACTGAAGCTTTCTTT	CASPGGQGRTEAFF
TRBD1	TRBV6-5	NA	TRBJ2-6	TGTGCCAGCAGTTTCAGGACAGGGGGGTCTGGGGCCAACGTCCTGACTTTC	CASSFRTGGSGANVLTF
TRBD2	TRBV20-1	many	TRBJ2-2	TGCAGCGCCTTAGCGGGAAGCACCGGGGAGCTGTTTTTT	CSALAGSTGELFF
TRBD1	TRBV7-3	many	TRBJ1-1	TGTGCCAGCAGCTCAGGGGGCATCGGCACTGAAGCTTTCTTT	CASSSGGIGTEAFF
NA	TRBV6-5	many	TRBJ1-6	TGTGCCAGCAGTTACTCTCGGGACGGCAGCTCCTATAATTCACCCCTCCACTTT	CASSYSRDGSSYNSPLHF
NA	TRBV7-9	many	TRBJ1-2	TGTGCCAGCAGCTCCCAGAAACAGTTGAACTATGGCTACACCTTC	CASSSQKQLNYGYTF
NA	TRBV28	many	TRBJ2-7	TGTGCCAGCGGGGGCTGGGGCGAGCAGTACTTC	CASGGWGEQYF
TRBD2	TRBV28	many	TRBJ2-7	TGTGCCAGCAGTGCCCCGGGACTACCCTACGAGCAGTACTTC	CASSAPGLPYEQYF
TRBD1	TRBV11-2	many	TRBJ2-7	TGTGCCAGCAGCTTCCACCCAGGGGGCGTCAAAACCTACGAGCAGTACTTC	CASSFHPGGVKTYEQYF
NA	TRBV30	many	TRBJ1-1	TGTGCCTGGAGCCTCACAGGGTGGGGCGAAACTTTCTTT	CAWSLTGWGETFF
NA	TRBV4-1	NA	TRBJ2-2	TGCGCCAGCAGCCAAGACCGGGCCGGGGAGCTGTGTTTT	CASSQDRAGELCF
NA	TRBV9	many	TRBJ2-7	TGTGCCAGCAGCGTAGAACCAGGTTTAGGGGAGCAGTACTTC	CASSVEPGLGEQYF
NA	TRBV6-1	many	TRBJ2-7	TGTGCCAGCAGCCGCGGGACGGAGGACTACGAGCAGTACTTC	CASSRGTEDYEQYF